A selection of T cell receptor beta chains follows, all from one sample in a study of Ad26.COV2.S vaccination and SARS-CoV-2 variants. Generated by immunoSEQ multiplex PCR, the TCRdb table keeps only in-frame clones and is missing some. This sample yields 360,000 or so clones, of which roughly 87% are seen a single time; around 3.6% belongs to the top ten. The sequenced sample was peripheral blood, obtained in a trial of Ad26.COV2.S vaccine versus placebo. The receptors originated from a person between 18 and 60 years old who received the Ad26.COV2.S COVID-19 vaccine or a placebo. The CDR3 runs from the conserved cysteine through the conserved F or W. Each record gives: clone size, D gene, V gene, J gene, CDR3 DNA, CDR3 protein. The D gene is left open where the match is weak. The listing skips clone size in some rows; elsewhere it reads once, few, many or a size class.

clone size: .; D gene: .; V gene: TRBV4-1; J gene: TRBJ1-2; CDR3 DNA: TGCGCCAGCAGCCAAGATGTCGAGAAGTATGGCTACACCTTC; CDR3 protein: CASSQDVEKYGYTF
clone size: once; D gene: TRBD2; V gene: TRBV7-2; J gene: TRBJ2-7; CDR3 DNA: TGTGCCAGCAGCTTAGTCTCTTCTAGCGGGACAACCTCCCACGAGCAGTACTTC; CDR3 protein: CASSLVSSSGTTSHEQYF
clone size: .; D gene: TRBD1; V gene: TRBV4-3; J gene: TRBJ2-3; CDR3 DNA: TGCGCCAGCAGCCAAGCCGGGACAGCCAGCACAGATACGCAGTATTTT; CDR3 protein: CASSQAGTASTDTQYF
clone size: .; D gene: .; V gene: TRBV7-2; J gene: TRBJ2-7; CDR3 DNA: TGTGCCAGCAGGTCTACGTCGGGGGCGCCTTACGAGCAGTACTTC; CDR3 protein: CASRSTSGAPYEQYF
clone size: .; D gene: .; V gene: TRBV4-2; J gene: TRBJ1-3; CDR3 DNA: TGTGCCAGCAGCCGCCTGACAGACTCTGGAAACACCATATATTTT; CDR3 protein: CASSRLTDSGNTIYF
clone size: .; D gene: .; V gene: TRBV5-1; J gene: TRBJ2-7; CDR3 DNA: TGCGCCAGCAGCATCAGCAGGGGCTACGAGCAGTACTTC; CDR3 protein: CASSISRGYEQYF
clone size: .; D gene: .; V gene: TRBV12-3/TRBV12-4; J gene: TRBJ2-7; CDR3 DNA: TGTGCCAGCAGCACCGCCTACGAGCAGTACTTC; CDR3 protein: CASSTAYEQYF
clone size: .; D gene: TRBD1; V gene: TRBV5-8; J gene: TRBJ2-3; CDR3 DNA: TGTGCCAGCAGCCCTGATCGACAGGGTTTTACAGATACGCAGTATTTT; CDR3 protein: CASSPDRQGFTDTQYF
clone size: .; D gene: .; V gene: TRBV2; J gene: TRBJ2-3; CDR3 DNA: TGTGCCAGCAGCGTTATACCCACAGATACGCAGTATTTT; CDR3 protein: CASSVIPTDTQYF
clone size: .; D gene: .; V gene: TRBV6-5; J gene: TRBJ1-2; CDR3 DNA: TGTGCCAATTCTCGGCAAGTTAGCCATGGCTACACCTTC; CDR3 protein: CANSRQVSHGYTF
clone size: .; D gene: .; V gene: TRBV18; J gene: TRBJ1-6; CDR3 DNA: TGTGCCAGCTCACCGGCGGTAGATTCACCCCTCCACTTT; CDR3 protein: CASSPAVDSPLHF
clone size: .; D gene: .; V gene: TRBV4-2; J gene: TRBJ1-2; CDR3 DNA: TGTGCCAGCAGCCAAGATACGACGGTCATCTATGGCTACACCTTC; CDR3 protein: CASSQDTTVIYGYTF
clone size: .; D gene: .; V gene: TRBV4-1; J gene: TRBJ1-2; CDR3 DNA: TGCGCCAGCAGCCTTTCGGGGGCACTCTATGGCTACACCTTC; CDR3 protein: CASSLSGALYGYTF
clone size: .; D gene: TRBD1; V gene: TRBV5-1; J gene: TRBJ2-7; CDR3 DNA: TGCGCCAGCAGCTTCAGGGGGCTCGCCTACGAGCAGTACTTC; CDR3 protein: CASSFRGLAYEQYF
clone size: .; D gene: TRBD1; V gene: TRBV10-2; J gene: TRBJ1-1; CDR3 DNA: TGCGCCAGCAGTGGCGTTGGCGCAGGGGGGAGCACTGAAGCTTTCTTT; CDR3 protein: CASSGVGAGGSTEAFF
clone size: .; D gene: TRBD1; V gene: TRBV19; J gene: TRBJ1-6; CDR3 DNA: TGTGCCAGTAGGACCGGGACAGGGGTGATGCCCCTCCACTTT; CDR3 protein: CASRTGTGVMPLHF
clone size: .; D gene: TRBD1; V gene: TRBV3-1/TRBV3-2; J gene: TRBJ1-3; CDR3 DNA: TGTGCCAGCAGCCTCCCGACAGGGCGAAATGGTAGGGTTTCTGGAAACACCATATATTTT; CDR3 protein: CASSLPTGRNGRVSGNTIYF
clone size: once; D gene: .; V gene: TRBV3-1/TRBV3-2; J gene: TRBJ2-4; CDR3 DNA: TGTGCCAGCAGCTCCCCAGCGGAGGGATGGGACATTCAGTACTTC; CDR3 protein: CASSSPAEGWDIQYF
clone size: .; D gene: TRBD2; V gene: TRBV11-3; J gene: TRBJ2-1; CDR3 DNA: TGTGCCAGCAGCTTAACTAGCGGGGGATACAATGAGCAGTTCTTC; CDR3 protein: CASSLTSGGYNEQFF
clone size: .; D gene: .; V gene: TRBV20-1; J gene: TRBJ2-1; CDR3 DNA: TGCAGTGCTAGTCTGGGGCGGGGCTCCTACAATGAGCAGTTCTTC; CDR3 protein: CSASLGRGSYNEQFF
clone size: .; D gene: .; V gene: TRBV6-6; J gene: TRBJ1-5; CDR3 DNA: TGTGCCAGCAGAGTACTAAAAAAAGGGGATCAGCCCCAGCATTTT; CDR3 protein: CASRVLKKGDQPQHF
clone size: .; D gene: TRBD2; V gene: TRBV4-2; J gene: TRBJ2-7; CDR3 DNA: TGTGCCAGCAGCCACCGGACTAGCGGGGGCTACGAGCAGTACTTC; CDR3 protein: CASSHRTSGGYEQYF
clone size: .; D gene: .; V gene: TRBV25-1; J gene: TRBJ2-5; CDR3 DNA: TGTGCCAGCAGTGAATTTAGGGGAGAAGAGACCCAGTACTTC; CDR3 protein: CASSEFRGEETQYF
clone size: .; D gene: .; V gene: TRBV4-2; J gene: TRBJ1-6; CDR3 DNA: TGTGCCAGCAGCCAAGATATCCAGGGTTACTCACCCCTCCACTTT; CDR3 protein: CASSQDIQGYSPLHF
clone size: .; D gene: .; V gene: TRBV7-9; J gene: TRBJ1-4; CDR3 DNA: TGTGCCAGCAGCCCGGGACACCCAGCAAGGGAAAAACTGTTTTTT; CDR3 protein: CASSPGHPAREKLFF
clone size: .; D gene: .; V gene: TRBV29-1; J gene: TRBJ2-1; CDR3 DNA: TGCAGCGTTGAGCCAAGCTACAATGAGCAGTTCTTC; CDR3 protein: CSVEPSYNEQFF
clone size: .; D gene: TRBD1; V gene: TRBV12-5; J gene: TRBJ2-7; CDR3 DNA: TGTGCTAGTGGACCCCCGGGACAGCTAAGCTCCTACGAGCAGTACTTC; CDR3 protein: CASGPPGQLSSYEQYF
clone size: .; D gene: TRBD1; V gene: TRBV5-5; J gene: TRBJ1-5; CDR3 DNA: TGTGCCAGTACCCCAGGACGCGGGACAGGGGATCGCCAGCCCCAGCATTTT; CDR3 protein: CASTPGRGTGDRQPQHF
clone size: .; D gene: .; V gene: TRBV2; J gene: TRBJ1-3; CDR3 DNA: TGTGCCAGCAGTCGACAGGGAAACACCATATATTTT; CDR3 protein: CASSRQGNTIYF
clone size: .; D gene: .; V gene: TRBV9; J gene: TRBJ2-2; CDR3 DNA: TGTGCCAGCAGCGTAGGAGTCGGGCCTCCAAACACCGGGGAGCTGTTTTTT; CDR3 protein: CASSVGVGPPNTGELFF
clone size: .; D gene: .; V gene: TRBV21-1; J gene: TRBJ1-1; CDR3 DNA: TGTGCCAGCAGTTACAGGGGGGGCCCTGAAGCTTTCTTT; CDR3 protein: CASSYRGGPEAFF
clone size: .; D gene: TRBD2; V gene: TRBV23-1; J gene: TRBJ2-3; CDR3 DNA: TGCGCCAGCAGTCAATCGGGACTAGCGGGCACAGATACGCAGTATTTT; CDR3 protein: CASSQSGLAGTDTQYF
clone size: .; D gene: TRBD1; V gene: TRBV7-8; J gene: TRBJ1-2; CDR3 DNA: TGTGCCAGCAGCCCCCAACAGGGGGGCTATGGCTACACCTTC; CDR3 protein: CASSPQQGGYGYTF
clone size: .; D gene: TRBD1; V gene: TRBV5-1; J gene: TRBJ2-7; CDR3 DNA: TGCGCCAGCTTTCCCGGGACAGGGCCCTACGAGCAGTACTTC; CDR3 protein: CASFPGTGPYEQYF
clone size: .; D gene: .; V gene: TRBV10-3; J gene: TRBJ2-2; CDR3 DNA: TGTGCCATCAGAACCCATCGGGACACTCGTTTCCCCGGGGAGCTGTTTTTT; CDR3 protein: CAIRTHRDTRFPGELFF
clone size: .; D gene: .; V gene: TRBV11-1; J gene: TRBJ2-7; CDR3 DNA: TGTGCCAGCAGCCTCCCAGGACGAAGTTCCTACGAGCAGTACTTC; CDR3 protein: CASSLPGRSSYEQYF
clone size: .; D gene: .; V gene: TRBV3-1/TRBV3-2; J gene: TRBJ1-5; CDR3 DNA: TGTGCCAGCAGCCAAGAGTGGAATAGCAATCAGCCCCAGCATTTT; CDR3 protein: CASSQEWNSNQPQHF
clone size: .; D gene: .; V gene: TRBV11-1; J gene: TRBJ2-3; CDR3 DNA: TGTGCCAGCAGCTTGGCAGGGTCCGATACGCAGTATTTT; CDR3 protein: CASSLAGSDTQYF
clone size: .; D gene: .; V gene: TRBV14; J gene: TRBJ2-1; CDR3 DNA: TGTGCCAGCAGCCTAGACTACTCCAGTAGTTCCTACAATGAGCAGTTCTTC; CDR3 protein: CASSLDYSSSSYNEQFF
clone size: .; D gene: .; V gene: TRBV7-2; J gene: TRBJ1-1; CDR3 DNA: TGTGCCAGCAGCTTGTTTGGGTACACTGAAGCTTTCTTT; CDR3 protein: CASSLFGYTEAFF
clone size: .; D gene: .; V gene: TRBV27; J gene: TRBJ1-1; CDR3 DNA: TGTGCCAGCAGGGGGGGCGAGCTGAACACTGAAGCTTTCTTT; CDR3 protein: CASRGGELNTEAFF
clone size: many; D gene: .; V gene: TRBV4-1; J gene: TRBJ1-5; CDR3 DNA: TGCGCCAGCAGCCACGTAGGGCTTGCAGGCAATCAGCCCCAGCATTTT; CDR3 protein: CASSHVGLAGNQPQHF
clone size: once; D gene: .; V gene: TRBV2; J gene: TRBJ2-7; CDR3 DNA: TGTGCCAGCAAGTCAGAGTCTTCCTACGAGCAGTACTTC; CDR3 protein: CASKSESSYEQYF
clone size: once; D gene: .; V gene: TRBV10-3; J gene: TRBJ2-2; CDR3 DNA: TGTGGTATCGGGTATCGCAATCCCGGGGAGCTGTTTTTT; CDR3 protein: CGIGYRNPGELFF
clone size: .; D gene: .; V gene: TRBV4-1; J gene: TRBJ1-6; CDR3 DNA: TGCGCCAGCAGCCAAATCCAGGGAAGCTCCTATAATTCACCCCTCCACTTT; CDR3 protein: CASSQIQGSSYNSPLHF
clone size: .; D gene: .; V gene: TRBV18; J gene: TRBJ1-1; CDR3 DNA: TGTGCCAGCTCACCACAACCGCTGGGACGGGGGGGATGGACTGAAGCTTTCTTT; CDR3 protein: CASSPQPLGRGGWTEAFF
clone size: .; D gene: TRBD2; V gene: TRBV5-6; J gene: TRBJ2-2; CDR3 DNA: TGTGCCAGCAGCTGGGGACTAGCGGGGGCAAACACCGGGGAGCTGTTTTTT; CDR3 protein: CASSWGLAGANTGELFF
clone size: once; D gene: .; V gene: TRBV9; J gene: TRBJ2-3; CDR3 DNA: TGTGCCAGCAGCGGTCCTAGGGACTCAGGAAGTGATACGCAGTATTTT; CDR3 protein: CASSGPRDSGSDTQYF
clone size: .; D gene: .; V gene: TRBV11-2; J gene: TRBJ1-2; CDR3 DNA: TGTGCCAGCAGCTTATGGGCGGATTCCTATGGCTACACCTTC; CDR3 protein: CASSLWADSYGYTF
clone size: .; D gene: .; V gene: TRBV19; J gene: TRBJ2-3; CDR3 DNA: TGTGCCAGTAGTGCAGGGGTTGGCACAGATACGCAGTATTTT; CDR3 protein: CASSAGVGTDTQYF
clone size: .; D gene: TRBD2; V gene: TRBV20-1; J gene: TRBJ2-7; CDR3 DNA: TGCAGTGCAAGTTTACTAGCGGGGGTGCAGTACTTC; CDR3 protein: CSASLLAGVQYF
clone size: once; D gene: .; V gene: TRBV7-3; J gene: TRBJ1-1; CDR3 DNA: TGTGCCAGCAGCTTAAAGCGATTCCTGGGGGGCACTGAAGCTTTCTTT; CDR3 protein: CASSLKRFLGGTEAFF
clone size: once; D gene: .; V gene: TRBV6-5; J gene: TRBJ2-7; CDR3 DNA: TGTGCCAGCAGTTATCATCCACAAATAGACGAGCAGTACTTC; CDR3 protein: CASSYHPQIDEQYF